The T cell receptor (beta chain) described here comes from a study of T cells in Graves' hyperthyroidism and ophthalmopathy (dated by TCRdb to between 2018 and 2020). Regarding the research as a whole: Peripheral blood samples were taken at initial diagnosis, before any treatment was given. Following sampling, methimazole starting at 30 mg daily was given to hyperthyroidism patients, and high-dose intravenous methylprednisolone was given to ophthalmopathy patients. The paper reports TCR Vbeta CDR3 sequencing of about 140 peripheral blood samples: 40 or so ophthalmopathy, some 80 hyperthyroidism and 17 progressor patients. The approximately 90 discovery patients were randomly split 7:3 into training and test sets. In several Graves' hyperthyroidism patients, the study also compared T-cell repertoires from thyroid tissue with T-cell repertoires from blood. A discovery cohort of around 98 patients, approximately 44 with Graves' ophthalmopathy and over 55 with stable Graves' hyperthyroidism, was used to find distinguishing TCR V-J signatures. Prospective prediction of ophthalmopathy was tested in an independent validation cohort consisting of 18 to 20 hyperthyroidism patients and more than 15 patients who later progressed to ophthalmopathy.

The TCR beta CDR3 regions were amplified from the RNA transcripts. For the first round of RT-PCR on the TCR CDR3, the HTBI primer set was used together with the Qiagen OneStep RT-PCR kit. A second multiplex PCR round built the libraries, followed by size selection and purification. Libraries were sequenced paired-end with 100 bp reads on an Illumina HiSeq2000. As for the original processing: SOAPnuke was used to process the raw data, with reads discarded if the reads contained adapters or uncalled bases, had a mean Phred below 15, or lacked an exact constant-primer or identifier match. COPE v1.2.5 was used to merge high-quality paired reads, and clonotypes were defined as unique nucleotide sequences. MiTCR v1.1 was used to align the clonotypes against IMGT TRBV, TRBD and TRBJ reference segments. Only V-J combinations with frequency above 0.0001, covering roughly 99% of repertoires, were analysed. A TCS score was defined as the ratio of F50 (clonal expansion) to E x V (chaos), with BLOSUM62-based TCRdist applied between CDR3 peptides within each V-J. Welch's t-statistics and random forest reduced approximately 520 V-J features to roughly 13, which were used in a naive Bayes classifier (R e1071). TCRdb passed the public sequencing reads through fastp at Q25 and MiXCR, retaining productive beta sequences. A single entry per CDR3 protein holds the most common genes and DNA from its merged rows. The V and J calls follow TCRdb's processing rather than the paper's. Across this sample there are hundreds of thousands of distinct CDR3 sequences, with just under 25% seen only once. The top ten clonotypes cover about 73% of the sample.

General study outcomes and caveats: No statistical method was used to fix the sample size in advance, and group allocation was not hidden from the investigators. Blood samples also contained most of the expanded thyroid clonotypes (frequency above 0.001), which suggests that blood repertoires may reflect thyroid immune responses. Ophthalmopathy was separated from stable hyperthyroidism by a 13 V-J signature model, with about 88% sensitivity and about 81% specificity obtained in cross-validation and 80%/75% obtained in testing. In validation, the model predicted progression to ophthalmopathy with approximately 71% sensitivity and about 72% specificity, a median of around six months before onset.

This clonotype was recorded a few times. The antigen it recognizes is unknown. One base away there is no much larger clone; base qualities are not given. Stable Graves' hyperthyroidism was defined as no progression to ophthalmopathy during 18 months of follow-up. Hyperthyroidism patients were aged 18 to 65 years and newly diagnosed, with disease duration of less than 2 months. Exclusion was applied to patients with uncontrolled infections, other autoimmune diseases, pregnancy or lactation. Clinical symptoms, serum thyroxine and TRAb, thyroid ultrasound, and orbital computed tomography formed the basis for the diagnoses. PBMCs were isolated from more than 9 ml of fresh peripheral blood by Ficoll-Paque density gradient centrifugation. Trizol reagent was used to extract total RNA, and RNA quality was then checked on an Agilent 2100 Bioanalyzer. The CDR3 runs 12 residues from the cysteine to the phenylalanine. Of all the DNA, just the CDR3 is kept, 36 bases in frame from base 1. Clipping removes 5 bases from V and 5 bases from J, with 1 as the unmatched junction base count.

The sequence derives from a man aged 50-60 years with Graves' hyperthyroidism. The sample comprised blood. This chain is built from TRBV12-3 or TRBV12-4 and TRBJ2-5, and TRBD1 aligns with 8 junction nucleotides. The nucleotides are TGTGCCAGCAGTACAGGGGGTGAGACCCAGTACTTC. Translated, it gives CASSTGGETQYF.